Below are 20 T cell receptor beta chains sequenced from a single sample in a study of human T cells and chemical hapten exposure. TCRdb reprocessed the RACE reads via MiXCR and lists one record per CDR3 protein. The sample has around 330,000 distinct CDR3 sequences, approximately 5.8% seen once. Time point in this sample: pre-sensitization, week 0. The treatment denotes: therapeutic diphenylcyclopropenone sensitization with weekly scalp DPC. This material consisted of whole blood, taken in connection with sensitization to the hapten diphenylcyclopropenone (DPC). The receptors derive from a woman aged 18-29 years with alopecia areata. Some clones in this sample may be carry-over from other donors' samples.

In this sample, this clonotype turned up a few times. The V call is TRBV5-8, the J call TRBJ2-1; 12 bases map to TRBD2. V gave up 1 base and J gave up 6 bases; unmatched junction bases: 5. CDR1 is SGHTS, CDR2 YDEGEE, per germline. CDR3 length equals 16 residues. The CDR3, as DNA: TGTGCCAGCAGCTTGTATCTAGCGGGGGGGCCCAATGAGCAGTTCTTC. It encodes CASSLYLAGGPNEQFF.

The chain uses TRBV5-1 and TRBJ2-3, with 9 bases that match TRBD1. Germline CDR1 is SGHRS and CDR2 is YFSETQ. After removal of 4 bases from V and 3 bases from J, the junction contained 3 bases not matched to a gene. The CDR3 contains 14 residues. The CDR3 region is CASSGGQGTDTQYF. In DNA, the CDR3 is TGCGCCAGCAGCGGGGGACAGGGTACAGATACGCAGTATTTT.

In regard to this clonotype: A single base separates this from a much larger clone, so it may be a read error. It is likely a read error, because the conserved phenylalanine at the end of the CDR3 is missing. The J gene is TRBJ2-3, the V gene TRBV4-3; possibly TRBD1 for D (6 bases). V lost 0 bases to trimming and J lost 7 bases, with 14 bases between them. CDR3 size: 15 residues. Per germline, CDR1 LGHNA and CDR2 YSLEER. The CDR3 nucleotides read TGCGCCAGCAGCCAAGATAAGGAAGGGACATATACGCAGTATCTT. Translation: CASSQDKEGTYTQYL.

In its sample, this clonotype was seen a few times. This chain uses TRBV4-3 with TRBJ2-3; D ambiguous. The CDR3 sequence is 16 residues long. Germline CDR1 LGHNA, CDR2 YSLEER. The V gene lost 1 base and the J gene lost 4 bases, with 15 bases spanning the gap. In DNA form, the CDR3 reads TGCGCCAGCAGCCAAGCGTTAGGATCTGGCGCAGATACGCAGTATTTT. This translates into CASSQALGSGADTQYF.

This clonotype appeared many times. V gene TRBV18 combines with J gene TRBJ2-3; D possibly uses TRBD1 or TRBD2 (5 bases each). The CDR3 is made up of 15 amino acids. Trimming took 1 base from V and 4 from J, leaving 12 bases between them. Looked up from germline, CDR1 is KGHSH and CDR2 is LQKENI. The CDR3 spells CASSPLSGASDTQYF. CDR3 DNA: TGTGCCAGCTCACCACTCTCCGGGGCGTCAGATACGCAGTATTTT.

This chain uses TRBV12-3 or TRBV12-4 with TRBJ2-3, with 8 bases fitting TRBD2. This CDR3 has 13 amino acids. V lost 10 bases to trimming and J lost 0 bases; unmatched junction nucleotides: 3. CDR3 protein: CAISGASTDTQYF. Here the CDR3 DNA reads TGTGCCATTAGCGGGGCTAGCACAGATACGCAGTATTTT.

The chain joins TRBV3-1 to TRBJ1-1; D is unresolved. Trimming removed 4 bases from V and 4 bases from J, with 13 bases in between. The germline CDR1 and CDR2 sequences are LGHDT and YNNKEL (reference sequence). This CDR3 comprises 14 residues. CDR3 amino acids: CASSPSFGRTEAFF. The CDR3 nucleotides are TGTGCCAGCAGCCCCTCTTTTGGTCGCACTGAAGCTTTCTTT.

The CDR3 protein is CASSRLRGYGYTF. The CDR3 DNA reads as TGTGCCAGCAGTCGTTTACGAGGGTATGGCTACACCTTC. The chain couples TRBV6-5 to TRBJ1-2; D remains ambiguous. Germline lookup yields CDR1 MNHEY and CDR2 SVGAGI. V was cut by 5 bases and J by 5 bases, with 12 bases left in between. The CDR3 totals 13 residues.

This clonotype was seen at least ten times. J is TRBJ2-3 and V is TRBV9; TRBD1 is a possible D gene (6 bases). V lost 2 bases and J lost 3, with 10 bases in between. From germline, CDR1 is SGDLS and CDR2 YYNGEE. The CDR3 is 14 amino acids. The CDR3 DNA sequence: TGTGCCAGCAGCGTTGGGGGCTTTACAGATACGCAGTATTTT. Translating it yields CASSVGGFTDTQYF.

In this sample, this clonotype turned up many times. The rearrangement links TRBV20-1 to TRBJ1-6; no clear D. V lost 0 bases and J lost 9, with 9 bases in between. Germline V gene data show CDR1 as DFQATT and CDR2 as SNEGSKA (reference sequence). CDR3 length: 13 residues. The CDR3 coding sequence is TGCAGTGCTAGAGATTTAGGCAGTTCACCCCTCCACTTT. It codes for CSARDLGSSPLHF.

The chain recombines TRBV5-1 with TRBJ2-7, with 8 bases matching TRBD1. J gave up 0 bases and V 4 bases, and 6 bases lay outside the gene matches. The CDR3 totals 15 residues. CDR1 and CDR2 from the germline V gene are SGHRS and YFSETQ. The CDR3 DNA follows: TGCGCCAGCAGCGATCGGACAGGGAGCTCCTACGAGCAGTACTTC. This codes for CASSDRTGSSYEQYF. The complete variable domain, with remaining parts taken from reference TRBV5-1 and TRBJ2-7, reads KAGVTQTPRYLIKTRGQQVTLSCSPISGHRSVSWYQQTPGQGLQFLFEYFSETQRNKGNFPGRFSGRQFSNSRSEMNVSTLELGDSALYLCASSDRTGSSYEQYFGPGTRLTVT.

This chain links TRBV2 with TRBJ1-2; 8 nucleotides align to TRBD1. Germline trimming cut 11 bases from V and 4 bases from J; bases unmatched to any gene: 18. The V gene's germline CDR1 is SNHLY and CDR2 FYNNEI. The length of the CDR3 is 16 residues. CDR3 protein: CARESGGESPFYGYTF. The CDR3 nucleotides are TGTGCCCGAGAATCAGGGGGCGAGTCCCCTTTCTATGGCTACACCTTC.

This clonotype has only a few counts. The chain joins TRBV12-3 or TRBV12-4 to TRBJ2-2; 10 nucleotides agree with TRBD2. This CDR3 is built from 15 residues. V lost 5 bases and J lost 4; bases outside the gene matches: 4. CDR3 nucleotides: TGTGCCAGCAGTCTGACTAGCGGGTCCACCGGGGAGCTGTTTTTT. It is translated as CASSLTSGSTGELFF.

This clonotype appeared many times. This chain joins TRBV6-2 or TRBV6-3 and TRBJ1-1; D gene uncertain. The germline CDR1 and CDR2 sequences are MNHEY and SVGEGT. V lost 4 bases and J lost 5, with 11 bases in between. There are 13 residues in the CDR3. The CDR3 bases are TGTGCCAGCAGTTTCACCCCAGCGACTGAAGCTTTCTTT. It specifies CASSFTPATEAFF.

This clonotype has a count of ten or more. V is TRBV10-3 and J is TRBJ1-5; 9 nucleotides line up with TRBD1. Per germline, CDR1 ENHRY and CDR2 SYGVKD. This CDR3 is 15 amino acids long. The ends lost 1 base at V and 6 bases at J; junction bases unmatched: 4. The CDR3 here is CAISELGQGGQPQHF. The CDR3, as DNA: TGTGCCATCAGTGAGTTGGGACAGGGAGGTCAGCCCCAGCATTTT.

This clonotype turned up a few times. The chain employs TRBV7-8 and TRBJ1-1; D gene unclear. CDR3 length: 14 amino acids. Looked up from germline, CDR1 is SGHVS and CDR2 is FQNEAQ. V lost 1 base and J lost 1, with 7 bases in between. The CDR3 loop reads CASSLGTWNTEAFF. Written as DNA, the CDR3 is TGTGCCAGCAGCTTAGGGACGTGGAACACTGAAGCTTTCTTT.

The J gene is TRBJ1-4, the V gene TRBV20-1, with D possibly matching TRBD1 (6 bases). Per the germline V gene, CDR1 is DFQATT and CDR2 is SNEGSKA (reference sequence). This CDR3 has 14 residues. V was pared by 5 bases and J by 8 bases, with 18 bases between. DNA for the CDR3: TGCAGTGCTCCACCCCCGGGGGCGCGAGAAAAACTGTTTTTT. This sequence encodes CSAPPPGAREKLFF.

V usage is TRBV28 and J usage is TRBJ2-1, with D maybe TRBD2 (5 bases). CDR1 and CDR2 (germline): MDHEN, SYDVKM. The V gene lost 2 bases and the J gene lost 8 bases, with 13 bases spanning the gap. The CDR3 is 14 residues long. CDR3 in amino acids: CASSLTRSDDEQFF. In DNA, the CDR3 is TGTGCCAGCAGTTTAACTAGATCTGACGATGAGCAGTTCTTC. Looking up the rest from reference TRBV28 and TRBJ2-1 gives the full variable domain: DVKVTQSSRYLVKRTGEKVFLECVQDMDHENMFWYRQDPGLGLRLIYFSYDVKMKEKGDIPEGYSVSREKKERFSLILESASTNQTSMYLCASSLTRSDDEQFFGPGTRLTVL.

This clonotype was picked up a small number of times. This rearrangement joins TRBV14 to TRBJ1-2; no firm D call. Trimming removed 0 bases at V and 8 bases at J, with 19 bases between. The CDR3 length is 16 residues. Germline assignment: CDR1 SGHDN and CDR2 FVKESK. CDR3 region: CASSQDIRGSFGGYTF. The DNA for the CDR3 is TGTGCCAGCAGCCAAGATATCCGCGGAAGCTTTGGGGGCTACACCTTC.

V gene TRBV6-1 combines with J gene TRBJ1-4; D is perhaps TRBD1 (6 bases). The germline CDR1 and CDR2 sequences are MNHNS and SASEGT. The CDR3 is 14 amino acids. The germline V and J ends were trimmed by 7 bases and 4 bases, with 13 bases remaining between them. The CDR3 loop reads CASIPDSLNEKLFF. Here the CDR3 DNA reads TGTGCCAGCATTCCGGACAGTCTTAATGAAAAACTGTTTTTT.